A selection of T cell receptor beta chains follows, all from one sample in a study of radiation and T cells in renal cell carcinoma. TCRdb's table, derived via immunoSEQ multiplex PCR, lists solely in-frame clones and lacks some. The profile shows fewer than 200,000 clones, about 87% of them singletons. Sequences were derived from blood, sampled from a patient whose treatment included radiotherapy and nephrectomy. Every receptor here comes from a woman aged 50 to 65 with renal cell carcinoma. CDR3s include the opening cysteine and the closing phenylalanine or tryptophan. The D gene is left open where the match is weak.

D: NA
V: TRBV2
J: TRBJ2-1
DNA: TGTGCCAGCAGTACTCTCGTCGATCGGCGGCAGTTCTTC
CDR3: CASSTLVDRRQFF

D: TRBD2
V: TRBV10-1
J: TRBJ2-1
DNA: TGCGCCAGCAGCCGAAGCGGGGGGCCCAACAATGAGCAGTTCTTC
CDR3: CASSRSGGPNNEQFF

D: NA
V: TRBV19
J: TRBJ1-2
DNA: TGTGCCAGTAGTATTAGGGGGGACTATGGCTACACCTTC
CDR3: CASSIRGDYGYTF

D: NA
V: TRBV5-1
J: TRBJ2-1
DNA: TGCGCCAGCAGCCCAACCTTCTTGAGATACAATGAGCAGTTCTTC
CDR3: CASSPTFLRYNEQFF

D: TRBD1
V: TRBV28
J: TRBJ1-6
DNA: TGTGCCAGCAGTCCGGGAGCGGGACAGGGCGCCCGTTCACCCCTCCACTTT
CDR3: CASSPGAGQGARSPLHF

D: NA
V: TRBV11-2
J: TRBJ1-5
DNA: TGTGCCAGCAGCTTAACCGCAGGGAATAGCAATCAGCCCCAGCATTTT
CDR3: CASSLTAGNSNQPQHF

D: NA
V: TRBV15
J: TRBJ1-1
DNA: TGTGCCACCAGCAGAGATGGGGGGAATCGTCAAGCTTTCTTT
CDR3: CATSRDGGNRQAFF

D: NA
V: TRBV7-9
J: TRBJ1-3
DNA: TGTGCCAGCAGCTTATCGGTCGGATTGGGAAACACCATATATTTT
CDR3: CASSLSVGLGNTIYF

D: NA
V: TRBV5-1
J: TRBJ1-5
DNA: TGCGCCAGCAGCTTAGGGGAATTTCAGCCCCAGCATTTT
CDR3: CASSLGEFQPQHF

D: TRBD1
V: TRBV12-5
J: TRBJ2-7
DNA: TGTGCTAGTGGTTTGGCGAACCGGGACAGGGCCTACGAGCAGTACTTC
CDR3: CASGLANRDRAYEQYF

D: NA
V: TRBV5-8
J: TRBJ2-1
DNA: TGTGCCAGCAGCTTGGGGATAAATGAGCAGTTCTTC
CDR3: CASSLGINEQFF

D: NA
V: TRBV11-1
J: TRBJ2-7
DNA: TGTGCCAGCAGCTTAGAGCGGACGGTAACCTACGAGCAGTACTTC
CDR3: CASSLERTVTYEQYF

D: TRBD1
V: TRBV5-4
J: TRBJ2-1
DNA: TGTGCCAGCAGCCCCCCGGGGGGACAGGGGGCTCGTGAGCAGTTCTTC
CDR3: CASSPPGGQGAREQFF

D: TRBD1
V: TRBV5-1
J: TRBJ1-6
DNA: TGCGCCAGCAGCCCGACAGGGGGCTCCTATAATTCACCCCTCCACTTT
CDR3: CASSPTGGSYNSPLHF

D: TRBD1
V: TRBV9
J: TRBJ2-1
DNA: TGTGCCAGCAGCTCTGCCCGGGACAGGGGTCGGTATGAGCAGTTCTTC
CDR3: CASSSARDRGRYEQFF

D: TRBD1
V: TRBV9
J: TRBJ1-6
DNA: TGTGCCAGCGGGGGACAGGGTAATCCCTCCTATAATTCACCCCTCCACTTT
CDR3: CASGGQGNPSYNSPLHF